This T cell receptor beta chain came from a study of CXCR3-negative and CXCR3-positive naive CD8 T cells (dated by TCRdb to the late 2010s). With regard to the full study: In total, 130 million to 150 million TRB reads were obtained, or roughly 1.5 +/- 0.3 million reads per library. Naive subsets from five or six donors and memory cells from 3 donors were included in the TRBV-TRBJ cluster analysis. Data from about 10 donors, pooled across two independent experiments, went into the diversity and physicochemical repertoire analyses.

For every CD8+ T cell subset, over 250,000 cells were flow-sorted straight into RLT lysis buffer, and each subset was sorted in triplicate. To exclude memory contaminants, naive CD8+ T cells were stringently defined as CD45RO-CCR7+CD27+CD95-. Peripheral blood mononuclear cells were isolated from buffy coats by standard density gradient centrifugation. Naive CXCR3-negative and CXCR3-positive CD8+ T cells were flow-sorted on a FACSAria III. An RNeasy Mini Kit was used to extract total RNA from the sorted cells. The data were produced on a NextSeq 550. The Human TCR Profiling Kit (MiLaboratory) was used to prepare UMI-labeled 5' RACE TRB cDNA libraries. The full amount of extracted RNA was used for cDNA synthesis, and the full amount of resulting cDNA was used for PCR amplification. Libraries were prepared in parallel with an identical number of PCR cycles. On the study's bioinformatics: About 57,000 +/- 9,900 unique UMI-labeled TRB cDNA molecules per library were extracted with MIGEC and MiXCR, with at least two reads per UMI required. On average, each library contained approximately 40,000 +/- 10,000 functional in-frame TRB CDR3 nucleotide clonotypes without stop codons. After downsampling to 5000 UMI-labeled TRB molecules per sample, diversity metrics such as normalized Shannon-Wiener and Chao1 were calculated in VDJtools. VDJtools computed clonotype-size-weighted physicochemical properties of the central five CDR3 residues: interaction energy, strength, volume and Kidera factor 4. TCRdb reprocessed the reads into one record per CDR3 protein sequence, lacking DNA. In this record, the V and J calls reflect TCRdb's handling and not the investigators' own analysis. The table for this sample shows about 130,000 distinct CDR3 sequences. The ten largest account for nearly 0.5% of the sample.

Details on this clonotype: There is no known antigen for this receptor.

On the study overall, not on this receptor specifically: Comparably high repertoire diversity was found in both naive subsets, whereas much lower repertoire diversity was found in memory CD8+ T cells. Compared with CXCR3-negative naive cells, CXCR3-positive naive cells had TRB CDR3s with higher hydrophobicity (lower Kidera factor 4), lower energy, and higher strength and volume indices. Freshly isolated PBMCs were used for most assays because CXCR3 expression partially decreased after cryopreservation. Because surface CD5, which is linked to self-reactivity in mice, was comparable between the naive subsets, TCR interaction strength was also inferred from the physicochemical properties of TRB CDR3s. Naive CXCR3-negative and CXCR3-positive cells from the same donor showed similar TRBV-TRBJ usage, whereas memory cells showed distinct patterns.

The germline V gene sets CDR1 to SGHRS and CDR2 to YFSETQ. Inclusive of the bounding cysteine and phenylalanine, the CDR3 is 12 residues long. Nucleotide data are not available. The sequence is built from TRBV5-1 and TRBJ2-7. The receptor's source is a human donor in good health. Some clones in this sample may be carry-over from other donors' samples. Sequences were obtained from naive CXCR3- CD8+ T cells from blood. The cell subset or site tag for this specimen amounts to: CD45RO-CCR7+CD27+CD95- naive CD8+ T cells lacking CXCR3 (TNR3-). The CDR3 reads CASSKENYEQYF.